The clone carrying this T cell receptor beta chain was seen only once. As yet, its antigen is unknown. This sample stems from a study of T cell repertoires in cytomegalovirus infection. At the level of the study: Indications of both CMV infection and matching HLA type were provided by public TCR beta signatures.

From the reads, TCRdb called clonotypes with MiXCR, one entry per CDR3 protein. The table has around 430,000 distinct CDR3 sequences, 40% to 50% seen once. Trimming removed 3 bases from V and 5 bases from J, with 7 bases in between. CDR1 and CDR2 (germline): LNHDA, SQIVND (reference sequence). The CDR3 has 12 residues. The TCR was taken from a human donor in good health (CMV status not recorded). Some clones in this sample may be carry-over from other donors' samples. This sequence joins TRBV19 and TRBJ1-1; D is uncertain. The sequences come from cultured PBMCs, collected from culture after CMV antigen stimulation. In DNA form, the CDR3 reads TGTGCCAGTAGTATGTTGGGGACTGAAGCTTTCTTT. This sequence encodes CASSMLGTEAFF.